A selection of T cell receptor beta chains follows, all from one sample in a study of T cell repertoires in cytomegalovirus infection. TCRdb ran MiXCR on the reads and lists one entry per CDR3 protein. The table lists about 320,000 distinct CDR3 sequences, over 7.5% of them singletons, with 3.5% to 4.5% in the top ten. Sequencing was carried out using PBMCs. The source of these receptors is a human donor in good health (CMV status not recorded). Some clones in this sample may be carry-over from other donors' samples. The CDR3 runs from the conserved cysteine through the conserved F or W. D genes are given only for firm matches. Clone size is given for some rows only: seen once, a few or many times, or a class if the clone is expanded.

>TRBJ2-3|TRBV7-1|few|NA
CASSSNTDTQYF
TGTGCCAGCAGCTCCAACACAGATACGCAGTATTTT
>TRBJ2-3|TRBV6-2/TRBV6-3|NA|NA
CAISRMGGRTQYF
TGTGCCATCAGCAGGATGGGGGGCAGAACGCAGTATTTT
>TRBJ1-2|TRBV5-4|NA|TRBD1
CASSSDRPQGDGYTF
TGTGCCAGCAGCTCCGACAGGCCCCAGGGGGATGGCTACACCTTC
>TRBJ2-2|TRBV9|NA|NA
CASSFLLNTGELFF
TGTGCCAGCAGCTTTTTACTGAACACCGGGGAGCTGTTTTTT
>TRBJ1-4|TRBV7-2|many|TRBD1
CASSLRFSGTGGEKLFF
TGTGCCAGCAGCTTAAGATTCTCCGGGACAGGGGGCGAAAAACTGTTTTTT
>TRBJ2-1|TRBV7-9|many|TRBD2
CASSSTLGGFLAGGPMAEQFF
TGTGCCAGCAGCTCCACATTAGGAGGATTCTTAGCGGGAGGGCCTATGGCTGAGCAGTTCTTC
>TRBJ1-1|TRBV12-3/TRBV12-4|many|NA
CASSFWQGNTEAFF
TGTGCCAGCAGTTTTTGGCAGGGAAACACTGAAGCTTTCTTT
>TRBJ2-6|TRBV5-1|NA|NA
CASSPDRRSGANVLTF
TGCGCCAGCAGTCCGGACAGACGCTCTGGGGCCAACGTCCTGACTTTC
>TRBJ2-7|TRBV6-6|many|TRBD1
CASTSVTGSSYEQYF
TGTGCCAGCACCTCCGTGACAGGGAGTAGCTACGAGCAGTACTTC
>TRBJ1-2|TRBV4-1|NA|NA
CASSQGPGEGYGYTF
TGCGCCAGCAGCCAAGGGCCAGGGGAAGGGTATGGCTACACCTTC
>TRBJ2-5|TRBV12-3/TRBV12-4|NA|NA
CASRLDGGRETQYF
TGTGCCAGCAGACTTGATGGGGGTAGAGAGACCCAGTACTTC
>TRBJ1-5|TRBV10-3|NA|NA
CAISESVGAGQPQHF
TGTGCCATCAGTGAGTCGGTGGGGGCAGGACAGCCCCAGCATTTT
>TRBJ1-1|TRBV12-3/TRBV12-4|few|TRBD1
CASSLRDRGEAFF
TGTGCCAGCAGTCTCCGGGACAGGGGTGAAGCTTTCTTT
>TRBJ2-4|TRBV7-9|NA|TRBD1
CASSLGGRGNIQYF
TGTGCCAGCAGCTTAGGTGGCAGGGGGAACATTCAGTACTTC
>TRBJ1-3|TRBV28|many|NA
CASSLGPGNTIYF
TGTGCCAGCAGTTTGGGACCTGGAAACACCATATATTTT
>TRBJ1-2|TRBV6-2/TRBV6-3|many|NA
CASSYRVQGEDGYTF
TGTGCCAGCAGTTACCGCGTCCAGGGAGAGGATGGCTACACCTTC
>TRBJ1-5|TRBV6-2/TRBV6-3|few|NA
CASTDSSNQPQHF
TGTGCCAGCACCGACAGTAGCAATCAGCCCCAGCATTTT
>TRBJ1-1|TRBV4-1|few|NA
CASSQVGADTEAFF
TGCGCCAGCAGCCAGGTGGGGGCGGACACTGAAGCTTTCTTT
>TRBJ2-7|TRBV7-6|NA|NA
CASSLGGFYEQYF
TGTGCCAGCAGCTTAGGGGGTTTCTACGAGCAGTACTTC
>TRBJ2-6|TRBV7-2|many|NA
CASSLGHVSGANVLTF
TGTGCCAGCAGCTTAGGCCACGTCTCTGGGGCCAACGTCCTGACTTTC
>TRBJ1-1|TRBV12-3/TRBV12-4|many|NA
CASQNMFRNTEAFF
TGTGCCAGCCAAAATATGTTCCGAAACACTGAAGCTTTCTTT
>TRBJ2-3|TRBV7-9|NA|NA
CASSLLGATDTQYF
TGTGCCAGCAGCCTATTGGGGGCAACAGATACGCAGTATTTT
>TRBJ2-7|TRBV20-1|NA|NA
CSARTELAQDSGEQYF
TGCAGTGCTCGAACCGAACTAGCGCAGGACAGCGGCGAGCAGTACTTC
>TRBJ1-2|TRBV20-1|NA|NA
CSAGQNYGYTF
TGCAGTGCTGGACAGAACTATGGCTACACCTTC
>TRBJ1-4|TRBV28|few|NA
CASSLPWLGEKLFF
TGTGCCAGCAGTTTGCCCTGGCTGGGGGAAAAACTGTTTTTT
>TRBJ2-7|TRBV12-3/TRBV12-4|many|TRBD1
CASSPGQRSYEQYF
TGTGCCAGCAGTCCGGGACAGAGATCTTACGAGCAGTACTTC
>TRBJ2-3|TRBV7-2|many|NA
CASSWSGRDTQYF
TGTGCCAGCAGCTGGAGCGGTCGAGATACGCAGTATTTT
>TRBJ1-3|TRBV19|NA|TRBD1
CASSIHRDSSSGNTIYF
TGTGCCAGTAGTATACATCGGGACAGCTCCTCTGGAAACACCATATATTTT
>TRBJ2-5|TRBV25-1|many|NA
CASSEWTGKETQYF
TGTGCCAGCAGTGAATGGACCGGGAAAGAGACCCAGTACTTC
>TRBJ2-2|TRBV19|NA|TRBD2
CASTAEAGAGELFF
TGTGCCAGTACCGCGGAAGCGGGAGCGGGGGAGCTGTTTTTT
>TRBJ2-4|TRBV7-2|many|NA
CASSLAGGGGNIQYF
TGTGCCAGCAGCTTAGCAGGGGGCGGGGGAAACATTCAGTACTTC
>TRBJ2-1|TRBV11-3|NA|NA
CASSPSTGGGEQFF
TGTGCCAGCAGCCCTTCGACGGGTGGCGGTGAGCAGTTCTTC
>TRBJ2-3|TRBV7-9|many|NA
CASSPPGTETRDTQYF
TGTGCCAGCAGCCCGCCGGGGACCGAAACGAGGGATACGCAGTATTTT
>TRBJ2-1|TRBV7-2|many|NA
CASSLDSSLVNEQFF
TGTGCCAGCAGCCTTGACTCCTCCCTCGTCAATGAGCAGTTCTTC
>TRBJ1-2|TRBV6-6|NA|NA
CASSSKSYHIYGYTF
TGTGCCAGCAGTTCCAAGTCTTATCACATCTATGGCTACACCTTC
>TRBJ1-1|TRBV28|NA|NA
CASSDTGIEGAFF
TGTGCCAGCAGTGACACAGGAATAGAAGGAGCTTTCTTT
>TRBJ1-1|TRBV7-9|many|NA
CASSLEAKAFF
TGTGCCAGCAGTTTGGAAGCTAAAGCTTTCTTT
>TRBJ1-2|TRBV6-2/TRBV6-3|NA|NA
CASSQGGAKYYGYTF
TGTGCCAGCAGTCAAGGAGGTGCGAAGTACTATGGCTACACCTTC
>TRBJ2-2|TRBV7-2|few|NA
CASSARVEGGELFF
TGTGCCAGCAGCGCCCGGGTCGAGGGCGGGGAGCTGTTTTTT
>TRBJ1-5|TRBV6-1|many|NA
CASSPGATGGSNQPQHF
TGTGCCAGCAGTCCTGGGGCGACCGGCGGTAGCAATCAGCCCCAGCATTTT
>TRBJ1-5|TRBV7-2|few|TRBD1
CASSLALGQVQHF
TGTGCCAGCAGCTTAGCGCTGGGACAGGTCCAGCATTTT
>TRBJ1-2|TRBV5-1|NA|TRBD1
CASSLAGTGRSNGYTF
TGCGCCAGCAGCTTGGCCGGGACAGGTCGGTCAAATGGCTACACCTTC
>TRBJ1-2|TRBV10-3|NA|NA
CAIREGSGYGYTF
TGTGCCATCAGAGAGGGCTCTGGCTATGGCTACACCTTC
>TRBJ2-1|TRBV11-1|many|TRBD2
CASSLSSGRYNEQFF
TGTGCCAGCAGCTTATCTAGCGGGAGATACAATGAGCAGTTCTTC
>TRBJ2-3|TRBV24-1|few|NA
CATSDPISPTDTQYF
TGTGCCACCAGTGATCCCATTAGTCCCACAGATACGCAGTATTTT
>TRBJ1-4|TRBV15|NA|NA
CATSRVGEKLFF
TGTGCCACCAGCAGAGTTGGTGAAAAACTGTTTTTT
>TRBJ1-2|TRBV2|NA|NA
CASSQLRTVNYGYTF
TGTGCCAGCAGTCAGCTCCGGACGGTAAACTATGGCTACACCTTC
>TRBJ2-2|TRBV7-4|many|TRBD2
CASSLTSGIVNTGELFF
TGTGCCAGCAGTCTGACTAGCGGGATCGTGAACACCGGGGAGCTGTTTTTT
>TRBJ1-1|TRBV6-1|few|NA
CASSPRGLETEAFF
TGTGCCAGCAGTCCCAGGGGTTTGGAGACTGAAGCTTTCTTT
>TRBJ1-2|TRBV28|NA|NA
CASSLGPRDYGYTF
TGTGCCAGCAGTTTAGGTCCCCGGGACTATGGCTACACCTTC
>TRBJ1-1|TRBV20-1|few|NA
CSARGSLNAEAFF
TGCAGTGCTAGAGGTAGCCTGAACGCTGAAGCTTTCTTT
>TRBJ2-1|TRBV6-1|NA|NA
CASSYRGESAEQFF
TGTGCCAGCAGTTATAGAGGCGAATCGGCTGAGCAGTTCTTC
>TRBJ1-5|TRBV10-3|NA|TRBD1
CAISEAGQGGNQPQHF
TGTGCCATCAGTGAGGCAGGACAGGGCGGAAATCAGCCCCAGCATTTT
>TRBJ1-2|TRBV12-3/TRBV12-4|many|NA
CASSLRSKGLYGYTF
TGTGCCAGCAGTCTTCGGTCCAAGGGGCTTTATGGCTACACCTTC
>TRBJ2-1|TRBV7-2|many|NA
CASSLVPRLRGGNEQFF
TGTGCCAGCAGCTTAGTTCCGCGATTAAGAGGGGGCAATGAGCAGTTCTTC
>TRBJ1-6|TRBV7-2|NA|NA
CASSLWGRDSPLHF
TGTGCCAGCAGCTTGTGGGGTAGAGATTCACCCCTCCACTTT
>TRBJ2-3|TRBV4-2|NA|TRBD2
CASSQEKPSGRVLRTDTQYF
TGTGCCAGCAGCCAAGAAAAGCCGAGCGGGAGGGTTTTAAGGACAGATACGCAGTATTTT